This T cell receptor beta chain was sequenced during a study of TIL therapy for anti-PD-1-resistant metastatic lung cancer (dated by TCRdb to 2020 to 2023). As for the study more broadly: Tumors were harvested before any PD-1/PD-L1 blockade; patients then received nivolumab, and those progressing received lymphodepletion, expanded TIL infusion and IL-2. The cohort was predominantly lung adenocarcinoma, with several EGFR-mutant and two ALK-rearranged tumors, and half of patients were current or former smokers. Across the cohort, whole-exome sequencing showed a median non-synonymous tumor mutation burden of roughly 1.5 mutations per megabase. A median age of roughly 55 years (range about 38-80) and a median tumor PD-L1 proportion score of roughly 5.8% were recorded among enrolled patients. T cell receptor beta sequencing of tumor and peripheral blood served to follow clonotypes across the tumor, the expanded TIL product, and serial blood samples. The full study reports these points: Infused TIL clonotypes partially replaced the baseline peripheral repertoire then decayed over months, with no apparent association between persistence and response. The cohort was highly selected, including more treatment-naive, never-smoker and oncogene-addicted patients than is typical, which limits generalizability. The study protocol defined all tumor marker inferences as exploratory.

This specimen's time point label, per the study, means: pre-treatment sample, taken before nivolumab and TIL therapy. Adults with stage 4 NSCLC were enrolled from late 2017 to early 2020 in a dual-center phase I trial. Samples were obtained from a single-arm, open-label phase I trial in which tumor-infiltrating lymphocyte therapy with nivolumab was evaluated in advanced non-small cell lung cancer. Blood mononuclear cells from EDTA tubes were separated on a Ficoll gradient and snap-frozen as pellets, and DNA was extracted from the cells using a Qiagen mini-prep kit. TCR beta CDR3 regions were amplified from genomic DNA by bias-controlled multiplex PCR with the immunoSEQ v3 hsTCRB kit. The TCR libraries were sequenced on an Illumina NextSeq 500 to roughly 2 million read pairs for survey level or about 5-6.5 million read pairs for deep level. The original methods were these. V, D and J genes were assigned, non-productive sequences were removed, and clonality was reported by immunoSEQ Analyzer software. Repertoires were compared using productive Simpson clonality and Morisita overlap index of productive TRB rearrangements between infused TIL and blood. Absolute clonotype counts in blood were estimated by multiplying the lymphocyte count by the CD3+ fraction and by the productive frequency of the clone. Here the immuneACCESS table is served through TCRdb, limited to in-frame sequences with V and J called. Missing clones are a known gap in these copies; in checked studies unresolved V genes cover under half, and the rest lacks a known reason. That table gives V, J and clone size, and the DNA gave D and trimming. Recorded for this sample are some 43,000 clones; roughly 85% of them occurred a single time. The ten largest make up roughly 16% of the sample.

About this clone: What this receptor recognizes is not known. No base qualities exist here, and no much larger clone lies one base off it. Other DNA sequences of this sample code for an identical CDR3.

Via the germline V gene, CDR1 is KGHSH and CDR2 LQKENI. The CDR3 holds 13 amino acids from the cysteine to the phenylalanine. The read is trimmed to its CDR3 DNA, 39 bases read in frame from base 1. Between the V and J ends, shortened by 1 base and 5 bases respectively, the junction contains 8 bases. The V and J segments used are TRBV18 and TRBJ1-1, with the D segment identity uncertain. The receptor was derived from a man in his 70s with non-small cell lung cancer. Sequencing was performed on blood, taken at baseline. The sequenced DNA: TGTGCCAGCTCACCACTAGGACGGACTGAAGCTTTCTTT. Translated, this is CASSPLGRTEAFF.